This entry lists 15 T cell receptor beta chains sequenced from one sample in a study of blood T cell repertoires in COVID-19. Only in-frame clones appear in the TCRdb table, and some are missing; sequencing was by immunoSEQ multiplex PCR. The sample includes about 200,000 clones, roughly 80% of them seen just once. The sequencing input was peripheral blood. The source is a woman in her seventies with acute or convalescent COVID-19.

The chain combines TRBV11-2 with TRBJ2-6; 10 positions agree with TRBD2. Trimming cost V 4 bases and J 0 bases; bases outside gene matches: 6. Germline V gives CDR1 SGHAT, CDR2 FQNNGV. CDR3 length: 18 amino acids. The chain's CDR3 is CASSSRLAGGSGANVLTF. The DNA of the CDR3 is TGTGCCAGCAGCTCTAGACTAGCGGGCGGCTCTGGGGCCAACGTCCTGACTTTC.

V and J are TRBV5-1 and TRBJ2-2, with 7 bases lining up with TRBD1. This CDR3 region has 16 residues. V dropped 3 bases and J dropped 0; count of bases not matched to a gene: 5. Looked up from germline, CDR1 is SGHRS and CDR2 is YFSETQ. CDR3 region: CASSSTGTANTGELFF. The CDR3 DNA reads as TGCGCCAGCAGCTCGACTGGGACAGCGAACACCGGGGAGCTGTTTTTT.

This chain connects TRBV19 to TRBJ1-6; the D is unclear. V lost 2 bases, J lost 12 bases, and 11 bases lay in between. This CDR3 region has 13 residues. Germline V CDR1 and CDR2: LNHDA, SQIVND (reference sequence). The DNA for the CDR3 is TGTGCCAGTAGTATATCCGTGGTCGGACCCCTCCACTTT. Amino acids: CASSISVVGPLHF. Based on the CDR3 plus reference TRBV19 and TRBJ1-6, the full variable domain is DGGITQSPKYLFRKEGQNVTLSCEQNLNHDAMYWYRQDPGQGLRLIYYSQIVNDFQKGDIAEGYSVSREKKESFPLTVTSAQKNPTAFYLCASSISVVGPLHFGNGTRLTVT.

The rearrangement joins TRBV2 to TRBJ2-2, with TRBD2 identical over 7 bases. CDR1 is SNHLY, CDR2 FYNNEI, per germline. The length of the CDR3 is 14 residues. V was pared by 2 bases and J by 6 bases, with 3 bases of the junction left unmatched. This chain's CDR3 is CASSETGGSGELFF. In nucleotides, the CDR3 is TGTGCCAGCAGTGAAACGGGGGGATCCGGGGAGCTGTTTTTT.

CDR3 sequence (DNA): TGCGCCAGCAGCTTGGGCGGACTAGCACCCTATCAAGAGACCCAGTACTTC. Protein sequence: CASSLGGLAPYQETQYF. The chain couples TRBV5-1 to TRBJ2-5, with 8 bases identical to TRBD2. Per the germline V gene, CDR1 is SGHRS and CDR2 is YFSETQ. This CDR3 contains 17 residues. The junction had 9 bases not matched to a gene; V was cut back by 0 bases and J by 2 bases.

In DNA, the CDR3 is TGTGCCACCAGCAGAGGTGGAGGGGCGCGAACTGAAGCTTTCTTT. Translating gives CATSRGGGARTEAFF. This chain connects TRBV15 to TRBJ1-1; a weak D match, TRBD1 (5 bases). V was trimmed by 1 base and J by 5 bases, leaving 14 bases between them. Germline values: CDR1 LNHNV, CDR2 YYDKDF (reference sequence). This CDR3 spans 15 amino acids.

V and J are TRBV6-5 and TRBJ1-1; 7 nucleotides line up with TRBD1. The trim removed 2 bases at V and 8 bases at J, leaving 5 bases unmatched. In germline, CDR1 is MNHEY, CDR2 SVGAGI. The CDR3 extends over 13 amino acids. The CDR3 DNA reads TGTGCCAGCAGTTACGGACAGGTGGGCGAAGCTTTCTTT. This sequence encodes CASSYGQVGEAFF.

The V and J genes are TRBV4-2 and TRBJ2-1, with D perhaps TRBD2 (6 bases). Trimming shortened V by 0 bases and J by 7 bases, and 10 bases separated the two germline ends. The CDR3 runs to 14 residues. CDR1 and CDR2 (germline): LGHNA, YNFKEQ. The CDR3 DNA is TGTGCCAGCAGCCAAGAGGGCGGGATTAATGAGCAGTTCTTC. It specifies CASSQEGGINEQFF.

This clone was seen a few times. The chain combines TRBV28 with TRBJ1-6, with D maybe TRBD1 (5 bases). This CDR3 contains 14 residues. CDR1 MDHEN and CDR2 SYDVKM come from the germline V gene. Between the trimmed V and J ends, which lost 7 bases and 4 bases, there was a span of 11 bases. CDR3 in DNA: TGTGCCAGCACGAACCGGGGGTATAATTCACCCCTCCACTTT. It encodes CASTNRGYNSPLHF.

As for this clone: Other DNA sequences in this specimen translate into the identical CDR3. This chain uses TRBV29-1 with TRBJ2-3; D remains ambiguous. Per germline, CDR1 SQVTM and CDR2 ANQGSEA. V lost 3 bases, J lost 1 base, and 5 bases lay in between. The CDR3 contains 12 residues. CDR3 sequence reads: CSVDTGTDTQYF. CDR3 nucleotide sequence: TGCAGCGTTGACACGGGCACAGATACGCAGTATTTT.

The V gene is TRBV6-1, the J gene TRBJ1-1, with 9 positions matching TRBD1. The CDR3 is 14 residues long. V was pared by 1 base and J by 5 bases, with 2 bases of the junction left unmatched. CDR1 MNHNS and CDR2 SASEGT come from the germline V gene. CDR3 loop: CASSEGDRETEAFF. The CDR3 DNA reads TGTGCCAGCAGTGAAGGGGACAGGGAGACTGAAGCTTTCTTT.

V usage is TRBV29-1 and J usage is TRBJ2-7, with D possibly matching TRBD1 (5 bases). V gave up 0 bases and J gave up 7 bases, with 13 bases separating them. This CDR3 is 13 amino acids long. Germline V gene data show CDR1 as SQVTM and CDR2 as ANQGSEA. The CDR3 coding sequence is TGCAGCGTTGAAGATCCGCAGGGATGGGAGCAGTACTTC. Residues: CSVEDPQGWEQYF.

V and J are TRBV6-7 and TRBJ1-1, with TRBD1 matching over 7 bases. TRBV6-7 carries the ORF label, with uncertain function. This CDR3 region has 15 residues. Trimming at V came to 6 bases and at J to 0 bases, leaving 7 bases not matched to a gene. CDR3 coding DNA: TGTGCCAGCAGATTCACAGGGGACATGAACACTGAAGCTTTCTTT. Encoded protein: CASRFTGDMNTEAFF.

V is TRBV3-1 (or the pseudogene TRBV3-2) and J is TRBJ2-1, with 11 bases that match TRBD2. The CDR3 loop spans 17 amino acids. Trimming took 4 bases from V and 2 from J; bases not matched to a gene: 7. Germline V CDR1 and CDR2: LGHDT, YNNKEL (reference sequence). The CDR3 region is CASSPPTSGGTYNEQFF. DNA of the CDR3: TGTGCCAGCAGCCCACCTACTAGCGGGGGAACCTACAATGAGCAGTTCTTC.

The CDR3 DNA sequence: TGTGCCAGCAGCCCTAGAGACTCTGGGGCCAACGTCCTGACTTTC. This gives the protein CASSPRDSGANVLTF. The V and J genes are TRBV4-2 and TRBJ2-6; D is uncertain. V dropped 4 bases and J dropped 0 bases, with 7 bases sitting between them. This CDR3 is built from 15 residues. Germline loops: CDR1 LGHNA, CDR2 YNFKEQ.